These 13 T cell receptor beta chains came from one sample sequenced in a study of T cell clonotyping in hematopoietic cell transplantation. The method was immunoSEQ multiplex PCR; TCRdb's version includes in-frame clones alone and lacks a portion of them. This repertoire shows some 40,000 clones, about 85% found once; its top ten account for approximately 2.9%. The time point is: recipient sample about 28 days before transplant, after cytoreduction. The sequenced sample was peripheral blood mononuclear cells, obtained before stem cell transplant. Every receptor here comes from a man between 60 and 75 years old with acute myeloid leukemia. Some clones in this sample may be carry-over from other donors' samples.

This clone occurred once. V and J are TRBV5-8 and TRBJ2-5; D perhaps matches TRBD2 (5 bases). Germline-derived CDR1 and CDR2 are SGHTS and YDEGEE. The CDR3 totals 16 residues. The germline V and J ends were trimmed by 0 bases and 1 base, with 13 bases remaining between them. The CDR3 reads CASSLARAQFQETQYF. Written as DNA, the CDR3 is TGTGCCAGCAGCTTGGCGAGGGCACAGTTCCAAGAGACCCAGTACTTC. The variable domain in full, with the rest retrieved from reference TRBV5-8 and TRBJ2-5, is EAGVTQSPTHLIKTRGQQATLRCSPISGHTSVYWYQQALGLGLQFLLWYDEGEERNRGNFPPRFSGRQFPNYSSELNVNALELEDSALYLCASSLARAQFQETQYFGPGTRLLVL.

The chain uses TRBV9 and TRBJ1-2; unclear D gene. The length of the CDR3 is 14 residues. V was cut by 2 bases and J by 4 bases, with 12 bases left in between. CDR1 SGDLS and CDR2 YYNGEE come from the germline V gene. CDR3 in DNA: TGTGCCAGCAGCGTGAGTTCCAGGTCCTATGGCTACACCTTC. It codes for CASSVSSRSYGYTF.

The V gene is TRBV20-1, the J gene TRBJ1-6; weak D call: TRBD1 (6 bases). This CDR3 comprises 11 residues. Germline CDR1 reads DFQATT; CDR2 reads SNEGSKA (reference sequence). The V gene lost 6 bases and the J gene lost 9 bases, with 9 bases spanning the gap. CDR3 nucleotides: TGCAGTGCCCAGGGGAGTTCACCCCTCCACTTT. This gives the protein CSAQGSSPLHF.

This clone came up once. V gene TRBV5-1 combines with J gene TRBJ1-1; D uncertain. The V gene lost 2 bases and the J gene lost 1 base, with 6 bases spanning the gap. The CDR3 runs 13 residues. Germline-derived CDR1 and CDR2 are SGHRS and YFSETQ. The CDR3, as DNA: TGCGCCAGCAGCTTTTCAGGGAACACTGAAGCTTTCTTT. This sequence encodes CASSFSGNTEAFF.

The V call is TRBV4-3, the J call TRBJ2-7; D not resolved. The CDR3 runs to 13 residues. Per the germline V gene, CDR1 is LGHNA and CDR2 is YSLEER. V lost 1 base and J 3 bases, leaving 7 bases between the germline ends. CDR3 nucleotides: TGCGCCAGCAGCCAAGGTGTATACTACGAGCAGTACTTC. Its protein is CASSQGVYYEQYF.

The chain uses TRBV28 and TRBJ1-1, with D maybe TRBD1 (5 bases). Trimming removed 7 bases at V and 3 bases at J, with 21 bases between. Germline loops: CDR1 MDHEN, CDR2 SYDVKM. The CDR3 covers 16 residues. The CDR3 DNA reads TGTGCCAGCACCCCCCCCTGGGCAGGGTTGGACACTGAAGCTTTCTTT. Protein product: CASTPPWAGLDTEAFF.

The chain recombines TRBV28 with TRBJ1-1; no reliable D call. Germline V gene sequence: CDR1 MDHEN, CDR2 SYDVKM. V shed 2 bases and J shed 6 bases, with 16 bases lying between them. The CDR3 contains 15 residues. In DNA, the CDR3 is TGTGCCAGCAGTTTAAGGGCGAACGGGCCCTCTGAAGCTTTCTTT. Its protein is CASSLRANGPSEAFF.

The V gene is TRBV9, the J gene TRBJ2-7; no firm D call. CDR1 and CDR2 (germline): SGDLS, YYNGEE. The V gene lost 4 bases and the J gene lost 2 bases, with 10 bases spanning the gap. The CDR3 loop spans 13 amino acids. The CDR3 loop is CASSREGPYEQYF. The CDR3 DNA reads as TGTGCCAGCAGCCGTGAAGGTCCCTACGAGCAGTACTTC. The whole variable domain, remainder taken from reference TRBV9 and TRBJ2-7, is DSGVTQTPKHLITATGQRVTLRCSPRSGDLSVYWYQQSLDQGLQFLIQYYNGEERAKGNILERFSAQQFPDLHSELNLSSLELGDSALYFCASSREGPYEQYFGPGTRLTVT.

The chain couples TRBV7-2 to TRBJ2-5, with 9 bases matching TRBD2. The CDR3 contains 15 residues. The ends lost 0 bases at V and 3 bases at J; junction bases unmatched: 2. The germline CDR1 and CDR2 sequences are SGHTA and FQGNSA. The CDR3 nucleotides are TGTGCCAGCAGCTTAGCGGGACTAGCTGAAGAGACCCAGTACTTC. This gives the protein CASSLAGLAEETQYF. Based on the CDR3 plus reference TRBV7-2 and TRBJ2-5, the full variable domain is GAGVSQSPSNKVTEKGKDVELRCDPISGHTALYWYRQSLGQGLEFLIYFQGNSAPDKSGLPSDRFSAERTGGSVSTLTIQRTQQEDSAVYLCASSLAGLAEETQYFGPGTRLLVL.

For this clone: Relative to the germline gene, one junction end is altered; a read error may explain this. The chain recombines TRBV29-1 with TRBJ2-7; maybe TRBD2 (6 bases). The CDR3 totals 13 residues. Germline V gene lookup returns CDR1 SQVTM and CDR2 ANQGSEA. CDR3 sequence (DNA): TGCAGCATTGAAGCGGGTCCCACCTACGAGCAGTACTTC. Its translation: CSIEAGPTYEQYF.

This chain connects TRBV4-2 to TRBJ2-5, with 7 bases that match TRBD2. Germline-derived CDR1 and CDR2 are LGHNA and YNFKEQ. V trimming: 4 bases; J trimming: 5 bases; junction bases outside the gene matches: 7. The CDR3 extends over 14 amino acids. CDR3 region: CASSPARDYETQYF. CDR3 bases: TGTGCCAGCAGCCCAGCCCGGGACTACGAGACCCAGTACTTC.

The genes are TRBV2 and TRBJ2-2; no clear D gene. V was cut by 6 bases and J by 0 bases, with 11 bases left in between. Germline CDR1 SNHLY, CDR2 FYNNEI. This CDR3 contains 15 residues. This CDR3 reads CASRPDPPNTGELFF. Here the CDR3 DNA reads TGTGCCAGCAGACCGGACCCCCCGAACACCGGGGAGCTGTTTTTT. Full variable domain (rest looked up from reference TRBV2 and TRBJ2-2): EPEVTQTPSHQVTQMGQEVILRCVPISNHLYFYWYRQILGQKVEFLVSFYNNEISEKSEIFDDQFSVERPDGSNFTLKIRSTKLEDSAMYFCASRPDPPNTGELFFGEGSRLTVL.

V and J are TRBV2 and TRBJ2-6; TRBD1 matches 8 bases. CDR1 is SNHLY, CDR2 FYNNEI, per germline. V gave up 8 bases and J gave up 1 base; unmatched junction bases: 4. The CDR3 extends over 15 amino acids. The chain's CDR3 is CASGQGRSGANVLTF. The CDR3 DNA sequence: TGTGCCAGCGGACAGGGACGTTCTGGGGCCAACGTCCTGACTTTC.